The 10 T cell receptor beta chains below come from one sample, sequenced in a study of response to subunit inactivated influenza vaccine. A single record per CDR3 protein comes from TCRdb applying MiXCR to the RT-PCR reads. The table records roughly 650,000 distinct CDR3 sequences, around a sixth of them present only once. Here the sequenced sample was PBMCs from blood, taken about 13 days after vaccination. The receptor set was obtained from a man aged 45 to 65 who received an inactivated influenza vaccine.

V usage is TRBV5-1 and J usage is TRBJ2-7, with D perhaps being TRBD1 or TRBD2 (5 bases each). Between the trimmed V and J ends, which lost 4 bases and 2 bases, there was a span of 16 bases. This CDR3 contains 15 residues. The germline gives CDR1 SGHRS, CDR2 YFSETQ. The CDR3 loop is CASSLRGRTTYEQYF. CDR3 nucleotide sequence: TGCGCCAGCAGCCTTCGGGGCCGAACTACCTACGAGCAGTACTTC.

This clonotype was seen a few times. V usage is TRBV7-3 and J usage is TRBJ2-3, with 12 bases lining up with TRBD1. V dropped 5 bases and J dropped 7; count of bases not matched to a gene: 7. Looked up from germline, CDR1 is SGHTA and CDR2 is FQGTGA. This CDR3 has 15 residues. CDR3 coding DNA: TGTGCCAGCAGCGACCGGGACAGGGGGCGGAATACGCAGTATTTT. Translating gives CASSDRDRGRNTQYF. Combining the CDR3 with reference TRBV7-3 and TRBJ2-3 gives the whole variable domain GAGVSQTPSNKVTEKGKYVELRCDPISGHTALYWYRQSLGQGPEFLIYFQGTGAADDSGLPNDRFFAVRPEGSVSTLKIQRTERGDSAVYLCASSDRDRGRNTQYFGPGTRLTVL.

This clonotype has a handful of counts. The V call is TRBV13, the J call TRBJ2-2, with D possibly being TRBD1 or TRBD2 (5 bases each). This CDR3 has 15 residues. Between the trimmed V and J ends, which lost 5 bases and 4 bases, there was a span of 14 bases. The germline gives CDR1 PRHDT, CDR2 FYEKMQ (reference sequence). The CDR3 sequence: CASSPPPGTTGELFF. The CDR3, as DNA: TGTGCCAGCAGCCCACCGCCAGGGACCACCGGGGAGCTGTTTTTT.

CDR3 sequence (DNA): TGTGCCAGCACGCATCGGGGGGGTGGCGTCTACGAGCAGTACTTC. Amino acids: CASTHRGGGVYEQYF. This chain connects TRBV3-1 to TRBJ2-7; TRBD2 matches at 8 bases. The V gene's germline CDR1 is LGHDT and CDR2 YNNKEL (reference sequence). The CDR3 runs to 15 residues. J gave up 3 bases and V 7 bases, and 11 bases lay outside the gene matches.

V gene TRBV2 combines with J gene TRBJ1-6, with a tentative D call TRBD1 (5 bases). With 6 bases removed from V and 11 bases from J, the gap between germline ends came to 20 bases. Germline loops: CDR1 SNHLY, CDR2 FYNNEI. The CDR3 is 15 amino acids. CDR3 bases: TGTGCCAGCAGCGCCGACAGTGGGCTTTCGGCACCCCTCCACTTT. Encoded protein: CASSADSGLSAPLHF.

This sequence joins TRBV7-9 and TRBJ2-5, with 10 bases that match TRBD2. The CDR3 length is 17 residues. The V gene's germline CDR1 is SEHNR and CDR2 FQNEAQ (reference sequence). J gave up 2 bases and V 5 bases, and 11 bases lay outside the gene matches. CDR3 residues: CASSPLAGAAGQETQYF. CDR3 nucleotides: TGTGCCAGCAGCCCCCTAGCGGGAGCGGCTGGGCAAGAGACCCAGTACTTC.

The chain is built from TRBV25-1 and TRBJ2-1; 12 nucleotides align to TRBD2. Germline trimming cut 2 bases from V and 6 bases from J; bases unmatched to any gene: 8. Germline V gene lookup returns CDR1 MGHDK and CDR2 SYGVNS. The length of the CDR3 is 17 residues. In DNA, the CDR3 is TGTGCCAGCAGTGAAAGTTGGGCTAGCGGGAGGGCCAATGAGCAGTTCTTC. It is translated as CASSESWASGRANEQFF.

This clonotype appeared a single time. The chain employs TRBV4-2 and TRBJ2-7, with a possible D match to TRBD2 (6 bases). Per germline, CDR1 LGHNA and CDR2 YNFKEQ. Trimming stripped 4 bases from V and 12 bases from J, with 16 bases between. This CDR3 comprises 12 residues. The DNA of the CDR3 is TGTGCCAGCAGCCTGGGGACTGGCAGACCGTACTTC. Its translation is CASSLGTGRPYF.

The rearrangement joins TRBV6-1 to TRBJ1-4; TRBD1 is a possible D gene (5 bases). CDR1 and CDR2 (germline): MNHNS, SASEGT. V was shortened by 7 bases and J by 4 bases, with 16 bases between the two germline ends. This CDR3 is built from 15 residues. The CDR3, as DNA: TGTGCCAGCACCGAACCAGGGAGAGGTAATGAAAAACTGTTTTTT. The encoded protein is CASTEPGRGNEKLFF.

This clonotype was seen a handful of times. The rearrangement links TRBV14 to TRBJ2-1; D not certain. This CDR3 region has 16 residues. CDR1 and CDR2 from the germline V gene are SGHDN and FVKESK. V was shortened by 3 bases and J by 0 bases, with 12 bases between the two germline ends. The CDR3 region has the DNA TGTGCCAGCAGCCACAGAGTGGTCCGCTCCTACAATGAGCAGTTCTTC. Encoded protein: CASSHRVVRSYNEQFF.